Below are 17 T cell receptor beta chains sequenced from a single sample in a study of CD8+ T cells in alopecia areata. Investigators isolated RNA and reverse transcribed it into cDNA to act as the sequencing template. This table comes from immunoSEQ multiplex PCR, and its TCRdb copy is limited to in-frame clones, with some not included. The sample carries around 69,000 clones, 55% to 65% recorded once. The sequences come from CD8+ T cells sorted from blood, collected at week 0. The source of these receptors is a human donor with alopecia areata.

Only a few counts were recorded for this clone. The chain has TRBV7-9 and TRBJ2-7, with 9 bases matching TRBD2. The CDR3 has 18 amino acids. Germline V gives CDR1 SEHNR, CDR2 FQNEAQ (reference sequence). Losses at the gene ends were 5 bases for V and 3 bases for J; bases not matched to a gene: 17. CDR3 DNA: TGTGCCAGCAGCCGTGGACAGTTACTAGCGGGTCTCCTCTACGAGCAGTACTTC. This encodes CASSRGQLLAGLLYEQYF.

The V gene is TRBV5-1, the J gene TRBJ2-5, with a weak D call TRBD2 (5 bases). Germline-derived CDR1 and CDR2 are SGHRS and YFSETQ. V gave up 6 bases and J gave up 1 base, with 13 bases separating them. There are 14 residues in the CDR3. This CDR3 reads CASNIGEAQETQYF. CDR3 coding DNA: TGCGCCAGCAATATCGGGGAAGCCCAAGAGACCCAGTACTTC.

The chain joins TRBV15 to TRBJ2-1; 8 bases are shared with TRBD1. Trimming took 6 bases from V and 7 from J; bases not matched to a gene: 14. CDR1 is LNHNV and CDR2 is YYDKDF in the germline V gene (reference sequence). The CDR3 has 16 residues. The CDR3 DNA reads TGTGCCACCAGAGAGATTTCCGGGACAGGCTTTAATGAGCAGTTCTTC. Protein: CATREISGTGFNEQFF.

The rearrangement uses TRBV28 and TRBJ2-3, with TRBD2 matching 11 bases. The CDR3 has 15 amino acids. Trimming took 6 bases from V and 2 from J; bases not matched to a gene: 4. Germline V gene sequence: CDR1 MDHEN, CDR2 SYDVKM. DNA for the CDR3: TGTGCCAGCAGCCTGACTAGCGGGGTCACAGATACGCAGTATTTT. Its translation: CASSLTSGVTDTQYF.

Regarding this clone: At one end, the junction sequence differs from germline, possibly due to a read error. The chain uses TRBV7-9 and TRBJ2-4, with 7 bases that match TRBD1. Germline-derived CDR1 and CDR2 are SEHNR and FQNEAQ (reference sequence). The CDR3 sequence is 11 residues long. The CDR3 region is CASRLGPDRVF. The CDR3, as DNA: TGTGCCAGCAGGTTAGGGCCCGACAGGGTGTTC. Filled out from reference TRBV7-9 and TRBJ2-4, the complete variable domain reads DTGVSQNPRHKITKRGQNVTFRCDPISEHNRLYWYRQTLGQGPEFLTYFQNEAQLEKSRLLSDRFSAERPKGSFSTLEIQRTEQGDSAMYLCASRLGPDRVFGAGTRLSVL.

This clone was seen only a few times. The V call is TRBV27, the J call TRBJ2-1; D gene unclear. V lost 4 bases to trimming and J lost 7 bases, with 20 bases between them. The germline CDR1 and CDR2 sequences are MNHEY and SMNVEV (reference sequence). The CDR3 length is 16 residues. CDR3 in DNA: TGTGCCAGCAGTTCATGGATGGAGTTAGGGTATAATGAGCAGTTCTTC. This gives the protein CASSSWMELGYNEQFF.

This clone has just a few counts. V and J are TRBV9 and TRBJ2-1; 8 bases align to TRBD2. Germline CDR1 reads SGDLS; CDR2 reads YYNGEE. With 3 bases clipped from V and 9 bases from J, the junction kept 8 bases outside the gene matches. The CDR3 spans 14 residues. CDR3 coding DNA: TGTGCCAGCAGCGCGGGACTAGTGGGCACTGAGCAGTTCTTC. This sequence encodes CASSAGLVGTEQFF.

This clone was seen only a few times. Sequence at one end of the junction differs from germline and may be a read error. CDR3 nucleotide sequence: TGTGCCAGCAGCATTACTCCAGGCCACTCCGCAAGCAGCTTT. It translates to CASSITPGHSASSF. V and J are TRBV9 and TRBJ1-1; D gene uncertain. The CDR3 runs 14 residues. From germline, CDR1 is SGDLS and CDR2 YYNGEE.

The chain employs TRBV4-3 and TRBJ1-6; 9 positions match TRBD1. J lost 3 bases, V lost 2 bases, and 5 bases had no gene match. There are 17 residues in the CDR3. CDR1 LGHNA and CDR2 YSLEER come from the germline V gene. This CDR3 is CASSQPTTGGYNSPLHF. CDR3 DNA: TGCGCCAGCAGCCAACCGACGACAGGGGGCTATAATTCACCCCTCCACTTT.

There are a few counts of this clone. J is TRBJ2-3 and V is TRBV29-1; TRBD2 is a possible D gene (7 bases). Germline CDR1 and CDR2: SQVTM and ANQGSEA. V was cut by 8 bases and J by 2 bases, with 17 bases left in between. This CDR3 is 14 amino acids long. The CDR3 here is CSTEGGALTDTQYF. The CDR3 DNA reads as TGCAGCACCGAGGGGGGGGCCCTCACAGATACGCAGTATTTT.

Only a few counts were recorded for this clone. This sample also contains other DNA sequences that code for the same CDR3. V gene TRBV18 combines with J gene TRBJ2-7; D is unresolved. This CDR3 is 12 amino acids long. With 3 bases removed from V and 1 base from J, the gap between germline ends came to 4 bases. In germline, CDR1 is KGHSH, CDR2 LQKENI. CDR3 region: CASSPGSYEQYF. The CDR3 region has the DNA TGTGCCAGCTCACCTGGTTCCTACGAGCAGTACTTC.

The CDR3 loop reads CASSSASGTPIYEQYF. The CDR3 nucleotides read TGTGCCAGCAGCTCCGCATCCGGGACTCCGATCTACGAGCAGTACTTC. The J gene is TRBJ2-7, the V gene TRBV7-9; D may be TRBD2 (6 bases). The CDR3 is 16 amino acids. The V gene lost 4 bases and the J gene lost 3 bases, with 19 bases spanning the gap. Germline V gene lookup returns CDR1 SEHNR and CDR2 FQNEAQ (reference sequence).

This clone was observed a handful of times. The chain combines TRBV7-2 with TRBJ2-3; D is undetermined. From germline, CDR1 is SGHTA and CDR2 FQGNSA. V lost 1 base and J 1 base, leaving 9 bases between the germline ends. This CDR3 has 15 amino acids. CDR3 nucleotides: TGTGCCAGCAGCTTAGGGATCGGAGGCACAGATACGCAGTATTTT. This codes for CASSLGIGGTDTQYF.

This clone was found once. The gene calls are TRBV7-9 and TRBJ2-7, with D possibly TRBD2 on 7 matching bases. This CDR3 has 16 residues. V was pared by 4 bases and J by 3 bases, with 19 bases between. Germline CDR1 reads SEHNR; CDR2 reads FQNEAQ (reference sequence). The CDR3 spells CASSSPPGGLGYEQYF. The CDR3 DNA is TGTGCCAGCAGCTCCCCTCCCGGGGGGCTCGGCTACGAGCAGTACTTC.

V is TRBV29-1 and J is TRBJ1-2; D unresolved. This CDR3 comprises 13 residues. Germline-derived CDR1 and CDR2 are SQVTM and ANQGSEA. Trimming shortened V by 7 bases and J by 4 bases, and 16 bases separated the two germline ends. The CDR3 bases are TGCAGCGCCGCGGTTCCGGGCGGCTATGGCTACACCTTC. Its translation: CSAAVPGGYGYTF.

V and J are TRBV6-4 and TRBJ2-1; no clear D. Per the germline V gene, CDR1 is MRHNA and CDR2 is SNTAGT. This CDR3 region has 12 residues. Between the trimmed V and J ends, which lost 0 bases and 9 bases, there was a span of 6 bases. Written as DNA, the CDR3 is TGTGCCAGCAGTGACTCATCCGGTGAGCAGTTCTTC. Protein product: CASSDSSGEQFF.

The chain recombines TRBV13 with TRBJ1-4; D is undetermined. Trimming cost V 4 bases and J 6 bases, with 9 bases left between them. Germline V CDR1 and CDR2: PRHDT, FYEKMQ (reference sequence). There are 13 residues in the CDR3. CDR3 DNA sequence: TGTGCCAGCAGCTGGATGTCAGATGAAAAACTGTTTTTT. Residues: CASSWMSDEKLFF.